This T cell receptor beta chain stems from a study of PD-1 blockade in classical Hodgkin lymphoma. Study findings and constraints: Patients who responded completely had about the same baseline diversity as newly diagnosed patients.

This CDR3 region has 13 residues. Trimming stripped 2 bases from V and 7 bases from J, with 11 bases between. The germline V gene has CDR1 MDHEN and CDR2 SYDVKM. Details on this clone: Its antigen is still unknown.

Measured with immunoSEQ multiplex PCR; TCRdb has only the in-frame clones, and not every one. The profile shows 14,000 or so clones, about four fifths of them singletons. Brentuximab vedotin exposure varied among the patients, all of whom had relapsed after autologous stem cell transplantation. The specimen was peripheral blood mononuclear cells (PBMCs), collected at baseline. V and J are TRBV28 and TRBJ1-2; possible D gene TRBD1, 6 bases. The receptor was isolated from a human donor with classical Hodgkin lymphoma. CDR3 nucleotide sequence: TGTGCCAGCAGTTTAGACCGGACAGCTGGCTACACCTTC. It encodes CASSLDRTAGYTF.